This T cell receptor (beta chain) was sequenced in a study of regulatory T cells in long-lasting Graves disease. Time point of the sample: newly diagnosed GD, antithyroid drugs for less than 3 months. Isolated PBMC RNA provided the starting material for the TCR library. Building the TCR beta libraries relied on iRepertoire HTBI primers, and CDR3 regions underwent Arm-PCR. TCRdb independently ran MiXCR on the multiplex PCR reads; one entry per CDR3 protein. The data contain 500,000 or so distinct CDR3 sequences, about 16% of them seen just once; the ten biggest clones take up approximately 25%. The study, taken as a whole, reports: Persistent Graves' patients showed less TCR diversity than newly diagnosed ones. The researchers studied only peripheral blood, not thyroid tissue.

A remark on this clonotype: Its specificity is unknown.

In addition, the sample was reused for a study of T cells in Graves' hyperthyroidism and ophthalmopathy. Per that paper: Clonotypes that were expanded in thyroid above 0.001 mostly appeared in blood too.

This TCR was sampled from a woman aged 35-65 years with Graves disease. The sample here was peripheral blood mononuclear cells (PBMCs), taken at new diagnosis, from a patient treated with antithyroid drugs.

CDR3 coding DNA: TGCAGCGTTGGGACTAGCGGGGTGGTCGGGGAGCTGTTTTTT. It specifies CSVGTSGVVGELFF. The chain is built from TRBV29-1 and TRBJ2-2; 12 bases map to TRBD2. Looked up from germline, CDR1 is SQVTM and CDR2 is ANQGSEA. V lost 4 bases and J lost 7; bases outside the gene matches: 4. This CDR3 comprises 14 residues.